The 25 T cell receptor beta chains reported below all come from one sample, sequenced in a study of Tregs in tolerant kidney transplant recipients. Here immunoSEQ multiplex PCR was the method, and the copy in TCRdb shows in-frame clones only, minus some. This table has tens of thousands of clones, roughly 90% appearing once. The nonmyeloablative bone marrow transplants came from related graft donors, with transient mixed chimerism. The sequenced sample was CD4+ T cells from blood (PBMCs), obtained 24 months after the transplant. These receptor sequences come from a human patient who received a combined kidney and bone marrow transplant. Some of these T cells may belong to the graft donor.

The chain has TRBV7-6 and TRBJ2-1, with 10 bases that match TRBD2. The CDR3 is 15 amino acids. The V segment lost 5 bases and the J segment 3 bases; nucleotides outside the gene matches: 4. Germline CDR1 SGHVS, CDR2 FNYEAQ. The CDR3 DNA sequence: TGTGCCAGCAGCCGTGGACTAGCGGACTACAATGAGCAGTTCTTC. It yields the protein CASSRGLADYNEQFF.

This chain uses TRBV6-5 with TRBJ1-2; D unclear. This CDR3 comprises 14 residues. With 6 bases removed from V and 4 bases from J, the gap between germline ends came to 15 bases. The germline V gene encodes CDR1 MNHEY and CDR2 SVGAGI. The CDR3 DNA is TGTGCCAGCAGCCGCCCGGGTTCCCCCTATGGCTACACCTTC. Protein: CASSRPGSPYGYTF.

The table lists this clone with a count of one. The rearrangement joins TRBV5-6 to TRBJ2-3; weak D call: TRBD1 (6 bases). This CDR3 is 15 amino acids long. Germline V gene sequence: CDR1 SGHDT, CDR2 YYEEEE. V gave up 3 bases and J gave up 1 base, with 12 bases separating them. The DNA for the CDR3 is TGTGCCAGCAGCTGGGGGCTGGTAGGCACAGATACGCAGTATTTT. Protein product: CASSWGLVGTDTQYF.

The genes are TRBV4-2 and TRBJ2-3, with 9 bases matching TRBD1. Germline lookup yields CDR1 LGHNA and CDR2 YNFKEQ. After removal of 3 bases from V and 2 bases from J, the junction contained 12 bases not matched to a gene. CDR3 length equals 18 residues. CDR3 amino acids: CASSHQGLQGALTDTQYF. In DNA form, the CDR3 reads TGTGCCAGCAGCCACCAGGGACTACAGGGGGCACTCACAGATACGCAGTATTTT.

In DNA form, the CDR3 reads TGTGCCAGCAGCAAGGGGGCAGATACGCAGTATTTT. Amino acid sequence: CASSKGADTQYF. The rearrangement uses TRBV4-2 and TRBJ2-3; D possibly corresponds to TRBD1 (6 bases). V lost 5 bases to trimming and J lost 4 bases, with 7 bases between them. Germline CDR1 and CDR2: LGHNA and YNFKEQ. The CDR3 has 12 amino acids.

The V and J genes are TRBV5-1 and TRBJ1-1, with a weak D call TRBD1 (6 bases). Germline V gives CDR1 SGHRS, CDR2 YFSETQ. The V end lost 3 bases, the J end lost 0 bases, and 18 bases lay between the germline ends. The CDR3 has 17 residues. The CDR3 loop reads CASSWKPQQGLNTEAFF. The CDR3 DNA is TGCGCCAGCAGCTGGAAACCTCAACAGGGTCTGAACACTGAAGCTTTCTTT.

V is TRBV11-2 and J is TRBJ2-1; weak D call: TRBD2 (6 bases). The V gene's germline CDR1 is SGHAT and CDR2 FQNNGV. The ends were cut back, 2 bases at V and 5 bases at J, with 10 bases in the middle. This CDR3 region has 14 residues. The CDR3 DNA reads TGTGCCAGCAGCTTACAGCGGGTGAACAATGAGCAGTTCTTC. Amino acids: CASSLQRVNNEQFF. Based on the CDR3 plus reference TRBV11-2 and TRBJ2-1, the full variable domain is EAGVAQSPRYKIIEKRQSVAFWCNPISGHATLYWYQQILGQGPKLLIQFQNNGVVDDSQLPKDRFSAERLKGVDSTLKIQPAKLEDSAVYLCASSLQRVNNEQFFGPGTRLTVL.

The genes are TRBV7-9 and TRBJ2-2; the match to TRBD2 covers 7 bases. This CDR3 has 17 amino acids. With 5 bases clipped from V and 5 bases from J, the junction kept 14 bases outside the gene matches. Germline loops: CDR1 SEHNR, CDR2 FQNEAQ (reference sequence). CDR3 region: CASSPKRAGEGTGELFF. Here the CDR3 DNA reads TGTGCCAGCAGCCCTAAAAGGGCGGGAGAAGGAACCGGGGAGCTGTTTTTT.

This sequence joins TRBV9 and TRBJ1-1; D gene unclear. This CDR3 comprises 13 residues. CDR1 SGDLS and CDR2 YYNGEE come from the germline V gene. V was trimmed by 1 base and J by 3 bases, leaving 7 bases between them. The CDR3 DNA sequence: TGTGCCAGCAGCGTATCCCTGTACACTGAAGCTTTCTTT. Encoded protein: CASSVSLYTEAFF.

The V and J genes are TRBV7-6 and TRBJ2-7, with D maybe TRBD2 (6 bases). Germline lookup yields CDR1 SGHVS and CDR2 FNYEAQ. The length of the CDR3 is 16 residues. Trimming cost V 4 bases and J 0 bases, with 16 bases left between them. The CDR3 DNA sequence: TGTGCCAGCAGCTCCTTTCGTGGAGGGAGCTCCTACGAGCAGTACTTC. It encodes CASSSFRGGSSYEQYF.

The chain combines TRBV27 with TRBJ2-3, with 7 bases aligning to TRBD1. Unmatched junction bases numbered 9, after V lost 7 bases and J lost 11 bases. Germline V gives CDR1 MNHEY, CDR2 SMNVEV (reference sequence). There are 12 residues in the CDR3. The DNA of the CDR3 is TGTGCCAGCACCGACAGGGATCTCGGGCAGTATTTT. Protein product: CASTDRDLGQYF.

The V call is TRBV4-3, the J call TRBJ2-5; D might be TRBD1 (5 bases). Germline CDR1 reads LGHNA; CDR2 reads YSLEER. CDR3 length equals 16 residues. Trimming shortened V by 1 base and J by 1 base, and 13 bases separated the two germline ends. CDR3 sequence reads: CASSQGWGLIQETQYF. The CDR3 DNA sequence: TGCGCCAGCAGCCAAGGGTGGGGCCTGATCCAAGAGACCCAGTACTTC.

The V call is TRBV29-1, the J call TRBJ1-4, with 7 bases fitting TRBD1. This CDR3 is built from 12 residues. CDR1 SQVTM and CDR2 ANQGSEA come from the germline V gene. V dropped 4 bases and J dropped 7; count of bases not matched to a gene: 3. Here the CDR3 reads CSVVAGGEKLFF. The CDR3, as DNA: TGCAGCGTTGTCGCAGGGGGTGAAAAACTGTTTTTT. The full variable domain, its missing parts supplied by reference TRBV29-1 and TRBJ1-4, is SAVISQKPSRDICQRGTSLTIQCQVDSQVTMMFWYRQQPGQSLTLIATANQGSEATYESGFVIDKFPISRPNLTFSTLTVSNMSPEDSSIYLCSVVAGGEKLFFGSGTQLSVL.

The chain recombines TRBV29-1 with TRBJ2-2, with D possibly being TRBD1 (6 bases). CDR3 length: 11 residues. Trimming stripped 5 bases from V and 6 bases from J, with 7 bases between. Per germline, CDR1 SQVTM and CDR2 ANQGSEA. The DNA for the CDR3 is TGCAGCGTTCAGGGGCCCGGGGAGCTGTTTTTT. Translation: CSVQGPGELFF.

Of note for this clone: Other nucleotide sequences from this sample produce the same CDR3. The chain combines TRBV7-2 with TRBJ1-6; TRBD1 agrees at 7 bases. V gave up 1 base and J gave up 7 bases; unmatched junction bases: 7. CDR1 and CDR2 (germline): SGHTA, FQGNSA. The CDR3 has 16 residues. CDR3 DNA: TGTGCCAGCAGCTTAGACCAGACAGGGTTGAATTCACCCCTCCACTTT. Translation gives CASSLDQTGLNSPLHF.

This chain's CDR3 is CASSFRGRAPPEQYF. The CDR3 DNA follows: TGTGCCAGCAGTTTTAGGGGGAGGGCTCCCCCCGAGCAGTACTTC. The rearrangement uses TRBV28 and TRBJ2-7, with D possibly TRBD2 on 7 matching bases. Germline V gives CDR1 MDHEN, CDR2 SYDVKM. V was shortened by 3 bases and J by 6 bases, with 18 bases between the two germline ends. CDR3 length equals 15 residues.

A remark on this clone: The sample contains more than one DNA sequence encoding this CDR3. The chain links TRBV7-2 to TRBJ1-3; TRBD1 matches at 7 bases. This CDR3 spans 14 amino acids. CDR1 SGHTA and CDR2 FQGNSA come from the germline V gene. V shed 6 bases and J 0 bases; nucleotides not matched to a gene: 2. The CDR3 DNA sequence: TGTGCCAGCAGTCGGGACAGCTCTGGAAACACCATATATTTT. It specifies CASSRDSSGNTIYF.

The chain has TRBV6-5 and TRBJ2-3; 8 nucleotides align to TRBD1. Germline loops: CDR1 MNHEY, CDR2 SVGAGI. Trimming cost V 8 bases and J 4 bases; bases outside gene matches: 8. The CDR3 is 14 amino acids. Written as DNA, the CDR3 is TGTGCCAGCGGGGACAGGAGTCGAGCAGATACGCAGTATTTT. Protein: CASGDRSRADTQYF.

The rearrangement links TRBV5-1 to TRBJ1-2, with D perhaps TRBD1 (6 bases). This CDR3 contains 13 residues. V lost 1 base and J lost 5, with 9 bases in between. Germline CDR1 reads SGHRS; CDR2 reads YFSETQ. CDR3 nucleotide sequence: TGCGCCAGCAGCTTGACAGGGTTGTATGGCTACACCTTC. Translated, it gives CASSLTGLYGYTF.

The chain joins TRBV29-1 to TRBJ1-2; D is undetermined. Per germline, CDR1 SQVTM and CDR2 ANQGSEA. Trimming pared 4 bases from V and 8 bases from J, leaving 14 bases between. This CDR3 region has 12 residues. The CDR3 protein is CSVAHRGIGYTF. CDR3 nucleotide sequence: TGCAGCGTTGCTCATCGGGGTATAGGCTACACCTTC.

The CDR3 is CASSFEARGEQYF. CDR3 bases: TGTGCCAGCAGCTTCGAAGCTCGGGGCGAGCAGTACTTC. This chain uses TRBV5-6 with TRBJ2-7, with D possibly TRBD2 on 5 matching bases. This CDR3 region has 13 residues. Trimming shortened V by 2 bases and J by 6 bases, and 12 bases separated the two germline ends. Germline CDR1 is SGHDT and CDR2 is YYEEEE.

This clone was seen a few times. J is TRBJ1-3 and V is TRBV2; D remains unclear. Looked up from germline, CDR1 is SNHLY and CDR2 is FYNNEI. Trimming removed 6 bases at V and 0 bases at J, with 15 bases between. The CDR3 covers 16 residues. The CDR3 DNA reads TGTGCCAGCAGCACTAGTCTTTCAGGCTCTGGAAACACCATATATTTT. This sequence encodes CASSTSLSGSGNTIYF.

There are a few counts of this clone. This sequence joins TRBV18 and TRBJ1-3, with TRBD1 identical over 7 bases. Germline CDR1 KGHSH, CDR2 LQKENI. J gave up 10 bases and V 6 bases, and 12 bases lay outside the gene matches. The CDR3 loop spans 14 amino acids. The CDR3 coding sequence is TGTGCCAGCTCCCCAATTAACAGGGGAGGAACCATATATTTT. This gives the protein CASSPINRGGTIYF. Looking up the rest from reference TRBV18 and TRBJ1-3 gives the full variable domain: NAGVMQNPRHLVRRRGQEARLRCSPMKGHSHVYWYRQLPEEGLKFMVYLQKENIIDESGMPKERFSAEFPKEGPSILRIQQVVRGDSAAYFCASSPINRGGTIYFGEGSWLTVV.

V usage is TRBV5-4 and J usage is TRBJ2-5, with TRBD2 matching over 14 bases. CDR1 is SGHNT and CDR2 is YYREEE in the germline V gene (reference sequence). This CDR3 has 16 residues. The V and J ends lost 4 bases and 5 bases, in that order; junction bases with no gene match: 7. The CDR3 region is CASSPTSGRAVETQYF. CDR3 in DNA: TGTGCCAGCAGCCCGACTAGCGGGAGGGCCGTTGAGACCCAGTACTTC.

V is TRBV4-1 and J is TRBJ2-2; D gene ambiguous. Trimming left V 6 bases short and J 1 base short, with 12 bases between. CDR1 and CDR2 (germline): MGHRA, YSYEKL. This CDR3 is 15 amino acids long. The CDR3 DNA reads TGCGCCAGCAGACTCCAGGCCGGGAACACCGGGGAGCTGTTTTTT. Its protein product is CASRLQAGNTGELFF.